The present T cell receptor (beta chain) was sequenced within a study of cytomegalovirus exposure and HLA in healthy donors. Whole-study context: Among the roughly 370 genotyped donors, just over 80% were placed in the Caucasian-associated ancestry cluster. Study-wide results and caveats: Analyzed later, most CMV-associated TCR beta chains appeared HLA-restricted. Later analysis reportedly placed an Asian-associated ancestry cluster below the roughly 690-donor mean in N-insertions.

For this clone: Antigen unknown.

The germline gives CDR1 MGHRA, CDR2 YSYEKL. The CDR3 sequence is 16 residues long. Deletions cut 0 bases from V and 3 bases from J, with 14 bases between. Unrecorded immune exposures were likely, despite nominal health at sampling. PCR used 60 Vbeta primers and 13 Jbeta primers. The data were produced by immunoSEQ multiplex PCR, yet TCRdb's version contains in-frame clones alone and is incomplete. The sample includes tens of thousands of clones, around 78% of them seen just once. This sequence joins TRBV4-1 and TRBJ1-2, with D possibly being TRBD1 (6 bases). The TCR sequence derives from a male donor in good health and CMV-seropositive. The specimen sequenced was PBMCs. CDR3 amino acids: CASSQDVDQGYYGYTF. The CDR3 DNA is TGCGCCAGCAGCCAAGATGTGGATCAGGGGTACTATGGCTACACCTTC.